The rows below give T cell receptor beta chains drawn from one sample of a study of shared clonotypes between healthy human individuals. Assay used: immunoSEQ multiplex PCR; TCRdb lists only in-frame clones, some missing. The sample yields nearly 2 million clones, about 94% seen once. Sequencing was performed on naive CD8+ T cells sorted from blood. These receptors came from a man younger than 35 in good health. CDR3s include the opening cysteine and the closing phenylalanine or tryptophan. Each record gives: CDR3 protein, CDR3 DNA, clone size, D gene, J gene, V gene. A D gene is named only where the DNA matches it firmly. Not every row has a clone size; where given, it reads once, few, many or a size class.

CASSQDRTSGPYNEQFF,TGCGCCAGCAGCCAAGATCGGACTAGCGGACCCTACAATGAGCAGTTCTTC,-,TRBD2,TRBJ2-1,TRBV4-3
CASSQGGRQGLRADTQYF,TGCGCCAGCAGCCAAGGAGGTCGACAGGGGTTAAGAGCAGATACGCAGTATTTT,once,TRBD1,TRBJ2-3,TRBV4-1
CAWSGSPTTEAFF,TGTGCCTGGAGCGGCTCCCCAACCACTGAAGCTTTCTTT,-,-,TRBJ1-1,TRBV30
CASSLWTGSSYEQYF,TGTGCCAGCAGCTTGTGGACAGGGAGCTCCTACGAGCAGTACTTC,-,TRBD1,TRBJ2-7,TRBV5-5
CSVHALDRWGAGNTIYF,TGCAGCGTCCACGCGTTGGACAGATGGGGAGCTGGAAACACCATATATTTT,-,-,TRBJ1-3,TRBV29-1
CASSPQSSYNEQFF,TGTGCCAGCAGTCCTCAGTCGTCCTACAATGAGCAGTTCTTC,-,-,TRBJ2-1,TRBV6-5
CASSQDGAGLNSPLHF,TGCGCCAGCAGCCAAGATGGTGCAGGACTAAATTCACCCCTCCACTTT,-,-,TRBJ1-6,TRBV4-1
CASSQWGVKRGTEAFF,TGCGCCAGCAGCCAATGGGGTGTGAAGCGGGGCACTGAAGCTTTCTTT,-,-,TRBJ1-1,TRBV5-1
CASSQDPGTASYEQYF,TGTGCCAGCAGTCAAGACCCCGGGACAGCCTCCTACGAGCAGTACTTC,-,TRBD1,TRBJ2-7,TRBV27
CASTQLTGGLTEAFF,TGTGCCAGCACCCAGCTCACAGGGGGCCTCACTGAAGCTTTCTTT,-,TRBD1,TRBJ1-1,TRBV7-9
CASSQEHRGPYGGYTF,TGCGCCAGCAGCCAAGAACACAGGGGACCCTATGGTGGCTACACCTTC,once,TRBD1,TRBJ1-2,TRBV4-3
CATSPREANEQFF,TGTGCCACCAGCCCCCGTGAGGCCAATGAGCAGTTCTTC,-,-,TRBJ2-1,TRBV15
CASSFGLAGGLSYNEQFF,TGTGCCAGCAGCTTCGGACTAGCGGGGGGGCTCTCCTACAATGAGCAGTTCTTC,-,TRBD2,TRBJ2-1,TRBV11-2
CASSYSGAVQETQYF,TGTGCCAGCAGTTACTCTGGAGCGGTTCAAGAGACCCAGTACTTC,-,-,TRBJ2-5,TRBV6-5
CASGPGSLEPQHF,TGTGCCAGCGGCCCTGGGTCCCTTGAGCCCCAGCATTTT,-,-,TRBJ1-5,TRBV6-5
CASSNDGVTSTDTQYF,TGTGCCAGCAGTAATGACGGGGTTACGAGCACAGATACGCAGTATTTT,-,-,TRBJ2-3,TRBV27
CASSPTDYSNQPQHF,TGTGCCAGCAGCCCGACAGACTATAGCAATCAGCCCCAGCATTTT,-,-,TRBJ1-5,TRBV6-5
CASSPLPGQGGLGLAFF,TGTGCCAGCAGCCCCTTGCCGGGACAGGGGGGCCTGGGCCTAGCTTTCTTT,-,TRBD1,TRBJ1-1,TRBV28
CASRRDYNEQFF,TGCGCCAGCCGACGGGATTACAATGAGCAGTTCTTC,-,-,TRBJ2-1,TRBV10-2
CASSVESQGYEQYF,TGTGCCAGCAGCGTAGAATCCCAGGGCTACGAGCAGTACTTC,-,-,TRBJ2-7,TRBV9
CASSQDPGFGEDYEQYF,TGCGCCAGCAGCCAAGACCCCGGTTTCGGGGAAGACTACGAGCAGTACTTC,-,-,TRBJ2-7,TRBV4-3
CASSVASYNEQFF,TGTGCCAGCAGCGTCGCTTCCTACAATGAGCAGTTCTTC,-,-,TRBJ2-1,TRBV9
CASSESPASGANVLTF,TGTGCCAGCAGTGAAAGTCCGGCCTCTGGGGCCAACGTCCTGACTTTC,-,-,TRBJ2-6,TRBV6-1
CASSQASGGITGELFF,TGCGCCAGCAGCCAGGCTAGCGGGGGGATCACCGGGGAGCTGTTTTTT,-,TRBD2,TRBJ2-2,TRBV4-1
CASSDEPQGFMQPQHF,TGTGCCAGCAGTGACGAGCCACAGGGATTCATGCAGCCCCAGCATTTT,-,-,TRBJ1-5,TRBV6-1
CASSIEKGGDGYTF,TGTGCCAGTAGTATAGAGAAAGGGGGCGATGGCTACACCTTC,-,TRBD1,TRBJ1-2,TRBV19
CASSYTSEGSYEQYF,TGTGCCAGCAGTTACACTAGCGAGGGGTCCTACGAGCAGTACTTC,-,TRBD2,TRBJ2-7,TRBV27
CASSLVGTGNEKLFF,TGTGCCAGCAGTTTGGTGGGGACAGGGAATGAAAAACTGTTTTTT,-,TRBD1,TRBJ1-4,TRBV27
CASSPGQGVQEQYF,TGTGCCAGCAGCCCGGGACAGGGGGTGCAAGAGCAGTACTTC,-,TRBD1,TRBJ2-7,TRBV27
CASSLGRQGRNEQFF,TGTGCCAGCAGCTTAGGGCGACAGGGGAGGAATGAGCAGTTCTTC,-,TRBD1,TRBJ2-1,TRBV11-3
CASSSGESNQPQHF,TGCGCCAGCAGTTCGGGGGAAAGCAATCAGCCCCAGCATTTT,few,-,TRBJ1-5,TRBV5-1
CASSVGDSLGYGYTF,TGTGCCAGCAGCGTTGGGGACAGTCTGGGCTATGGCTACACCTTC,-,TRBD1,TRBJ1-2,TRBV9
CASSLGTGEETQYF,TGTGCCAGCAGCTTGGGGACAGGGGAAGAGACCCAGTACTTC,few,TRBD1,TRBJ2-5,TRBV7-9
CASIKVGEQYF,TGTGCCAGCATTAAGGTTGGCGAGCAGTACTTC,-,-,TRBJ2-7,TRBV6-5
CAWSVSPTGGGEQYF,TGTGCCTGGAGTGTATCTCCGACAGGGGGAGGCGAGCAGTACTTC,-,TRBD1,TRBJ2-7,TRBV30
CAISESGGGEGSYEQYF,TGTGCCATCAGTGAGTCAGGAGGCGGCGAGGGTAGCTACGAGCAGTACTTC,-,-,TRBJ2-7,TRBV10-3
CASSLSTNYGYTF,TGTGCCAGCAGTTTGAGCACCAACTATGGCTACACCTTC,-,-,TRBJ1-2,TRBV27